This T cell receptor beta chain was retrieved from a study of OX40 agonist ivuxolimab in advanced cancers. Background on the study: Each dose-escalation patient presented with hepatocellular carcinoma, melanoma, renal cell or head and neck cancer. Under the entry rules, prior anti-PD-1, anti-PD-L1 or anti-CTLA-4 therapy was allowed, and about 38% had some.

Comment on this clone: Its target is unknown.

Sequenced by immunoSEQ multiplex PCR; TCRdb stores in-frame clones only, minus some. The sample carries 15,000 to 20,000 clones, 70% to 85% recorded once. Study-level results: Some of the nonresponding patients also showed low levels of normalized T-cell clonal expansion. The average count of expanded clones was higher among CD8+ T cells than among CD4+.

The sequence was obtained from an adult with an advanced solid tumor such as melanoma, head and neck, liver or kidney cancer. The sequencing used CD4+ or CD8+ T cells sorted from blood, collected in a trial of the OX40 agonist ivuxolimab.

CDR3 amino acids: CASSSRPDQGPYGYTF. DNA of the CDR3: TGTGCCAGCAGTTCCCGCCCGGATCAGGGGCCCTATGGCTACACCTTC. This chain links TRBV27 with TRBJ1-2; D possibly corresponds to TRBD1 (6 bases). Trimming pared 4 bases from V and 4 bases from J, leaving 19 bases between. This CDR3 spans 16 amino acids. CDR1 and CDR2 from the germline V gene are MNHEY and SMNVEV (reference sequence).